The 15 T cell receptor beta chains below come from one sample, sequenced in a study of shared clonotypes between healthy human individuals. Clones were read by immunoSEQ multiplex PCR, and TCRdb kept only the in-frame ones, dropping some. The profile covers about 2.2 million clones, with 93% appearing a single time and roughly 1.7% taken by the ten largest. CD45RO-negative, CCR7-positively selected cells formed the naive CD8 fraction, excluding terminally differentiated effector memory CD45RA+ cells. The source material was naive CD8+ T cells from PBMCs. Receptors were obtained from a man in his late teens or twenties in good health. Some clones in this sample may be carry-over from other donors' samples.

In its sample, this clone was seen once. CDR3 coding DNA: TGTGCTATCAGGGGGATGTCTGGCTACACCTTC. This sequence encodes CAIRGMSGYTF. The rearrangement uses TRBV12-5 and TRBJ1-2; the match to TRBD1 covers 7 bases. Trimming at V came to 10 bases and at J to 7 bases, leaving 6 bases not matched to a gene. Germline CDR1 is LGHNT and CDR2 is FRNRAP. This CDR3 comprises 11 residues. Variable domain in full (rest from reference TRBV12-5 and TRBJ1-2): DARVTQTPRHKVTEMGQEVTMRCQPILGHNTVFWYRQTMMQGLELLAYFRNRAPLDDSGMPKDRFSAEMPDATLATLKIQPSEPRDSAVYFCAIRGMSGYTFGSGTRLTVV.

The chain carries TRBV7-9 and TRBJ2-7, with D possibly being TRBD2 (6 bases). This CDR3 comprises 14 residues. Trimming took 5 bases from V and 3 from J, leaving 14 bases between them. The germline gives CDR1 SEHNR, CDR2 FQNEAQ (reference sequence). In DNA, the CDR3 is TGTGCCAGCAGCGTAATAGCGGCCGGCTACGAGCAGTACTTC. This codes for CASSVIAAGYEQYF. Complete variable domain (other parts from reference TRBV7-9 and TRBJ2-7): DTGVSQNPRHKITKRGQNVTFRCDPISEHNRLYWYRQTLGQGPEFLTYFQNEAQLEKSRLLSDRFSAERPKGSFSTLEIQRTEQGDSAMYLCASSVIAAGYEQYFGPGTRLTVT.

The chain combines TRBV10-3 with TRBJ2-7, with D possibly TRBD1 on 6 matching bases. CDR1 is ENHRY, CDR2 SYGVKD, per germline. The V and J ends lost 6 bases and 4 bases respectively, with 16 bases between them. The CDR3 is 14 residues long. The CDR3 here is CAIRGTGTVYEQYF. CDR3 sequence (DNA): TGTGCCATCAGGGGTACAGGGACCGTTTACGAGCAGTACTTC.

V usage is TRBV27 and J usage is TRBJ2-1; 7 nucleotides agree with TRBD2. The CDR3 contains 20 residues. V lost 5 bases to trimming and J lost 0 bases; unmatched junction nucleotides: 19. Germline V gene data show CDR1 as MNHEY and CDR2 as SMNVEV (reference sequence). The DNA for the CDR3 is TGTGCCAGCAGTCCCCCCCCTCTAGCGGTCGCGGAAGGCTCCTACAATGAGCAGTTCTTC. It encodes CASSPPPLAVAEGSYNEQFF.

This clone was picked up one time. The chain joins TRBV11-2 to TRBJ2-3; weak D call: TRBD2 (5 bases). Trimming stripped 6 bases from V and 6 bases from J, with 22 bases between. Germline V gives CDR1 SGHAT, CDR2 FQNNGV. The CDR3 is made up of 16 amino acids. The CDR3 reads CASRAVPGSVKDTQYF. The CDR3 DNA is TGTGCCAGCAGGGCGGTACCGGGGAGCGTAAAGGATACGCAGTATTTT. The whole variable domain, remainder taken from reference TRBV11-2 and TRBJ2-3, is EAGVAQSPRYKIIEKRQSVAFWCNPISGHATLYWYQQILGQGPKLLIQFQNNGVVDDSQLPKDRFSAERLKGVDSTLKIQPAKLEDSAVYLCASRAVPGSVKDTQYFGPGTRLTVL.

CDR3 amino acids: CASSPGLAAEQYF. The CDR3 DNA reads TGTGCCAGCAGCCCGGGACTAGCGGCCGAGCAGTACTTC. The chain links TRBV9 to TRBJ2-7, with 11 bases that match TRBD2. V gave up 4 bases and J gave up 6 bases; unmatched junction bases: 3. Germline CDR1 and CDR2: SGDLS and YYNGEE. The CDR3 is made up of 13 amino acids.

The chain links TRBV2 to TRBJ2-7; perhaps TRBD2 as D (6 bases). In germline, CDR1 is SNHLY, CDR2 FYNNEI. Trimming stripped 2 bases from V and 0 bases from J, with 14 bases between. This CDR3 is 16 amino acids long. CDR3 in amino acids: CASSEWVLASSYEQYF. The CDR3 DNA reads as TGTGCCAGCAGTGAATGGGTGCTAGCGAGCTCCTACGAGCAGTACTTC. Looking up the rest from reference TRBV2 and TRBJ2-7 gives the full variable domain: EPEVTQTPSHQVTQMGQEVILRCVPISNHLYFYWYRQILGQKVEFLVSFYNNEISEKSEIFDDQFSVERPDGSNFTLKIRSTKLEDSAMYFCASSEWVLASSYEQYFGPGTRLTVT.

CDR3 coding DNA: TGTGCCAGCAGCTATAGCTCCGGACAGAACACTGAAGCTTTCTTT. Translated, it gives CASSYSSGQNTEAFF. The chain is built from TRBV7-9 and TRBJ1-1; tentative D call: TRBD1 (5 bases). CDR1 SEHNR and CDR2 FQNEAQ come from the germline V gene (reference sequence). This CDR3 spans 15 amino acids. The V end lost 4 bases, the J end lost 1 base, and 13 bases lay between the germline ends.

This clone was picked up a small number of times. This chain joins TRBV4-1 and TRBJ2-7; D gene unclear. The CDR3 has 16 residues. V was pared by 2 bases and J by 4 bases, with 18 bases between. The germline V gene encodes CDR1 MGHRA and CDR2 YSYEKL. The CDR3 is CASSQTVPTGTYEQYF. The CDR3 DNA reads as TGCGCCAGCAGCCAAACGGTTCCAACGGGCACTTACGAGCAGTACTTC.

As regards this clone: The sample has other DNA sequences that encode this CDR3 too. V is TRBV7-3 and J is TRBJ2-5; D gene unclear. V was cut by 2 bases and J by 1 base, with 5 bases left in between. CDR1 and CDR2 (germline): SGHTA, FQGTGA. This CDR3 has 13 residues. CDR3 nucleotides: TGTGCCAGCAGCTTAGGGATCCAAGAGACCCAGTACTTC. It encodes CASSLGIQETQYF.

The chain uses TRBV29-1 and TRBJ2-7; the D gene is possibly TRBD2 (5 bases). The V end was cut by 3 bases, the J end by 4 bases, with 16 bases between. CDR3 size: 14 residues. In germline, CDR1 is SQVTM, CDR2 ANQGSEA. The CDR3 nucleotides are TGCAGCGTTGACGTCGGTGGGCCGGGGTACGAGCAGTACTTC. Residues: CSVDVGGPGYEQYF.

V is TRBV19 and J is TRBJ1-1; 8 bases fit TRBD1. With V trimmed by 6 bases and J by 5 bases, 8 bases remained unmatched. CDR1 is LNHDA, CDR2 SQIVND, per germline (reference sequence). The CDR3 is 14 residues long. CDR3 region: CASRGAGGRTEAFF. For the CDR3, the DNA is TGTGCCAGTAGGGGAGCAGGGGGCAGGACTGAAGCTTTCTTT.

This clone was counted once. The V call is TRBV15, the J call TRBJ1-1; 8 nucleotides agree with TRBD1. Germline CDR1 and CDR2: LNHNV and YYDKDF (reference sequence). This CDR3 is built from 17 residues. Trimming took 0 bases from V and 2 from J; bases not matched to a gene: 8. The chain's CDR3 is CATSREDRAHPNTEAFF. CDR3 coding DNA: TGTGCCACCAGCAGAGAGGACAGGGCGCACCCCAACACTGAAGCTTTCTTT.

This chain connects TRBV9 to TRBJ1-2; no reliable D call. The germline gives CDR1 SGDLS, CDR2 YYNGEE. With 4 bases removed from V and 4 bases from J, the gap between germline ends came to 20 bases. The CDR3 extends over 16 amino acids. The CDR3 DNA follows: TGTGCCAGCAGCCCGAGCAACGGCGAGCACCCCTATGGCTACACCTTC. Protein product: CASSPSNGEHPYGYTF. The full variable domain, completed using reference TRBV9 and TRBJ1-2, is DSGVTQTPKHLITATGQRVTLRCSPRSGDLSVYWYQQSLDQGLQFLIQYYNGEERAKGNILERFSAQQFPDLHSELNLSSLELGDSALYFCASSPSNGEHPYGYTFGSGTRLTVV.

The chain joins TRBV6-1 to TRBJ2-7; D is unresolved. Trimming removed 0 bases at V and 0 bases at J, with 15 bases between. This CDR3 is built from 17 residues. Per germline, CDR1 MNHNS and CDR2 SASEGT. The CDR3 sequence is CASSEALGRQYSYEQYF. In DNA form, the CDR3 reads TGTGCCAGCAGTGAAGCGCTCGGCAGGCAATACTCCTACGAGCAGTACTTC.